This entry lists 22 T cell receptor beta chains sequenced from one sample in a study of blood T cell repertoires in COVID-19. The protocol was immunoSEQ multiplex PCR, while the TCRdb copy is restricted to in-frame clones and leaves out a portion. Here the sample spans approximately 220,000 clones, approximately 91% being singletons. The source material was peripheral blood. These receptor sequences come from a middle-aged man with acute or convalescent COVID-19.

In DNA form, the CDR3 reads TGTGCCAGCAGCCAACGCAGAACAGCGGGGTACGAGCAGTACTTC. Its translation: CASSQRRTAGYEQYF. The chain employs TRBV3-1 (or the pseudogene TRBV3-2) and TRBJ2-7; 7 bases are a match to TRBD2. Trimming cost V 2 bases and J 4 bases; bases outside gene matches: 8. CDR1 is LGHDT, CDR2 YNNKEL, per germline (reference sequence). There are 15 residues in the CDR3.

The chain has TRBV2 and TRBJ1-5; TRBD1 matches 8 bases. This CDR3 contains 15 residues. V was pared by 5 bases and J by 5 bases, with 8 bases of the junction left unmatched. The germline V gene has CDR1 SNHLY and CDR2 FYNNEI. This CDR3 is CASSPRDRNDQPQHF. The CDR3 nucleotides are TGTGCCAGCAGTCCCCGGGACAGGAACGATCAGCCCCAGCATTTT.

CDR3 sequence: CASSPGGTSGALEEQFF. The CDR3, as DNA: TGTGCCAGCTCACCAGGGGGCACTAGCGGGGCCCTCGAGGAGCAGTTCTTC. The chain is built from TRBV18 and TRBJ2-1; TRBD2 matches at 10 bases. With V trimmed by 2 bases and J by 10 bases, 14 bases remained unmatched. The CDR3 covers 17 residues. CDR1 is KGHSH and CDR2 is LQKENI in the germline V gene. The full variable domain, completed using reference TRBV18 and TRBJ2-1, is NAGVMQNPRHLVRRRGQEARLRCSPMKGHSHVYWYRQLPEEGLKFMVYLQKENIIDESGMPKERFSAEFPKEGPSILRIQQVVRGDSAAYFCASSPGGTSGALEEQFFGPGTRLTVL.

The chain employs TRBV19 and TRBJ1-2; 10 bases agree with TRBD1. Germline V gene sequence: CDR1 LNHDA, CDR2 SQIVND (reference sequence). There are 15 residues in the CDR3. V gave up 5 bases and J gave up 4 bases; unmatched junction bases: 7. CDR3 nucleotide sequence: TGTGCCAGTAGTCCGACGACAGGGGGCATCTATGGCTACACCTTC. Translating it yields CASSPTTGGIYGYTF.

The chain joins TRBV3-1 (or the pseudogene TRBV3-2) to TRBJ2-2, with D perhaps matching TRBD2 (5 bases). The germline gives CDR1 LGHDT, CDR2 YNNKEL (reference sequence). With 1 base removed from V and 2 bases from J, the gap between germline ends came to 8 bases. This CDR3 contains 15 residues. CDR3 residues: CASSQGLANTGELFF. CDR3 DNA sequence: TGTGCCAGCAGCCAAGGTCTAGCCAACACCGGGGAGCTGTTTTTT.

V and J are TRBV5-1 and TRBJ2-4, with 16 bases lining up with TRBD2. Trimming cost V 4 bases and J 0 bases; bases outside gene matches: 10. Per germline, CDR1 SGHRS and CDR2 YFSETQ. The CDR3 sequence is 20 residues long. The CDR3: CASSPGTSGGARGAKNIQYF. Written as DNA, the CDR3 is TGCGCCAGCAGCCCCGGGACTAGCGGGGGGGCCCGGGGAGCCAAAAACATTCAGTACTTC.

The chain links TRBV27 to TRBJ2-7, with 7 positions matching TRBD1. CDR1 is MNHEY, CDR2 SMNVEV, per germline (reference sequence). Losses at the gene ends were 6 bases for V and 2 bases for J; bases not matched to a gene: 10. This CDR3 is built from 15 residues. In DNA form, the CDR3 reads TGTGCCAGCAGCTCCCGGACAGGAGCCCCCTACGAGCAGTACTTC. It codes for CASSSRTGAPYEQYF.

The chain combines TRBV4-2 with TRBJ1-1, with 7 bases that match TRBD1. Germline loops: CDR1 LGHNA, CDR2 YNFKEQ. V lost 8 bases, J lost 5 bases, and 8 bases stayed unmatched. The CDR3 loop spans 13 amino acids. The CDR3 loop is CASSLQGPTEAFF. The CDR3 coding sequence is TGTGCCAGCTCCCTACAGGGGCCAACTGAAGCTTTCTTT.

The chain combines TRBV19 with TRBJ2-5; 8 positions agree with TRBD1. CDR3 length: 16 residues. Trimming removed 3 bases from V and 4 bases from J; junction bases left unmatched: 10. Germline V CDR1 and CDR2: LNHDA, SQIVND (reference sequence). As DNA, the CDR3 is TGTGCCAGTAGTATCAAAATCGGTACAGGGGGAGAGACCCAGTACTTC. It encodes CASSIKIGTGGETQYF.

V usage is TRBV28 and J usage is TRBJ1-1, with D perhaps matching TRBD1 (5 bases). The CDR3 runs 15 residues. Looked up from germline, CDR1 is MDHEN and CDR2 is SYDVKM. With 4 bases removed from V and 3 bases from J, the gap between germline ends came to 15 bases. CDR3 sequence (DNA): TGTGCCAGCAGTTCTCGGGTCCAAGGGGACACTGAAGCTTTCTTT. This codes for CASSSRVQGDTEAFF.

On this clone: In the same sample, other DNA sequences code for this CDR3. The chain is built from TRBV12-3 or TRBV12-4 and TRBJ2-7; a weak D match, TRBD1 (5 bases). The V gene lost 3 bases and the J gene lost 3 bases, with 6 bases spanning the gap. The CDR3 length is 12 residues. CDR3 coding DNA: TGTGCCAGCAGTTTTACAGGCTACGAGCAGTACTTC. It translates to CASSFTGYEQYF.

The V call is TRBV28, the J call TRBJ2-7, with 10 nucleotides matching TRBD2. The germline V gene has CDR1 MDHEN and CDR2 SYDVKM. The CDR3 extends over 14 amino acids. The junction had 7 bases not matched to a gene; V was cut back by 7 bases and J by 4 bases. CDR3 nucleotide sequence: TGTGCCAGCAACGTAGCGGGAGGAGTTTACGAGCAGTACTTC. Protein: CASNVAGGVYEQYF.

This clone showed up just a few times. J is TRBJ2-1 and V is TRBV11-3; possible D gene TRBD2, 6 bases. The CDR3 is 15 residues long. Looked up from germline, CDR1 is SGHNT and CDR2 is YENEEA. The V and J ends lost 10 bases and 2 bases respectively, with 18 bases between them. In DNA form, the CDR3 reads TGTGCCACCGTTAATGGGAGGCTCACCTACAATGAGCAGTTCTTC. It is translated as CATVNGRLTYNEQFF.

The chain links TRBV5-5 to TRBJ1-4; D not certain. Germline V gene sequence: CDR1 SGHKS, CDR2 YYEKEE (reference sequence). The CDR3 covers 15 residues. V lost 3 bases, J lost 7 bases, and 16 bases lay in between. CDR3 in amino acids: CASSYVTERSEKLFF. In nucleotides, the CDR3 is TGTGCCAGCAGCTACGTTACTGAGAGGAGTGAAAAACTGTTTTTT.

The rearrangement joins TRBV5-1 to TRBJ1-2; D uncertain. Looked up from germline, CDR1 is SGHRS and CDR2 is YFSETQ. The CDR3 is made up of 14 amino acids. V was cut by 0 bases and J by 4 bases, with 10 bases left in between. CDR3 nucleotides: TGCGCCAGCAGCTTGGCGGAGGTGTCCTATGGCTACACCTTC. Protein sequence: CASSLAEVSYGYTF.

The V gene is TRBV7-9, the J gene TRBJ2-3; 9 positions match TRBD2. This CDR3 is built from 18 residues. Germline V lookup: CDR1 SEHNR, CDR2 FQNEAQ (reference sequence). V shed 4 bases and J 6 bases; nucleotides not matched to a gene: 17. The CDR3: CASSSVGAGGRARDTQYF. In DNA, the CDR3 is TGTGCCAGCAGCTCAGTGGGGGCTGGCGGGAGGGCCCGGGATACGCAGTATTTT. The full variable domain, its missing parts supplied by reference TRBV7-9 and TRBJ2-3, is DTGVSQNPRHKITKRGQNVTFRCDPISEHNRLYWYRQTLGQGPEFLTYFQNEAQLEKSRLLSDRFSAERPKGSFSTLEIQRTEQGDSAMYLCASSSVGAGGRARDTQYFGPGTRLTVL.

In regard to this clone: The sample has other DNA sequences that encode this CDR3 too. J is TRBJ2-5 and V is TRBV29-1, with 13 bases that match TRBD2. V lost 3 bases to trimming and J lost 5 bases; unmatched junction nucleotides: 3. The germline CDR1 and CDR2 sequences are SQVTM and ANQGSEA. The CDR3 consists of 14 residues. In DNA, the CDR3 is TGCAGCGTTGAGGGACTAGCGGGGTCGGAGACCCAGTACTTC. Translating gives CSVEGLAGSETQYF.

The chain links TRBV4-1 to TRBJ2-7; 7 bases match TRBD1. Trimming cost V 4 bases and J 2 bases; bases outside gene matches: 8. Germline-derived CDR1 and CDR2 are MGHRA and YSYEKL. The CDR3 totals 15 residues. The CDR3 loop reads CASSPNPGGTYEQYF. CDR3 in DNA: TGCGCCAGCAGCCCAAACCCAGGGGGTACCTACGAGCAGTACTTC.

This chain connects TRBV18 to TRBJ2-5, with D perhaps TRBD2 (5 bases). The germline CDR1 and CDR2 sequences are KGHSH and LQKENI. The length of the CDR3 is 16 residues. V gave up 3 bases and J gave up 2 bases, with 16 bases separating them. The CDR3 DNA reads as TGTGCCAGCTCACCCCAACTAGGGCAGCAACAAGAGACCCAGTACTTC. Protein sequence: CASSPQLGQQQETQYF.

This clone was observed a few times. At the DNA level, this CDR3 is encoded by other sequences in the same sample as well. The V call is TRBV18, the J call TRBJ2-5; D remains ambiguous. V lost 1 base to trimming and J lost 4 bases, with 7 bases between them. From germline, CDR1 is KGHSH and CDR2 LQKENI. The CDR3 is 13 amino acids. The CDR3 DNA reads TGTGCCAGCTCACCACTACCCAGAGAGACCCAGTACTTC. Protein: CASSPLPRETQYF. Full variable domain (remainder filled in from reference TRBV18 and TRBJ2-5): NAGVMQNPRHLVRRRGQEARLRCSPMKGHSHVYWYRQLPEEGLKFMVYLQKENIIDESGMPKERFSAEFPKEGPSILRIQQVVRGDSAAYFCASSPLPRETQYFGPGTRLLVL.

This rearrangement joins TRBV7-8 to TRBJ2-1, with 8 bases that match TRBD2. With 5 bases clipped from V and 6 bases from J, the junction kept 9 bases outside the gene matches. Germline V gene data show CDR1 as SGHVS and CDR2 as FQNEAQ. The length of the CDR3 is 15 residues. CDR3 DNA: TGTGCCAGCAGCCCCCTGAGTCTAGCGGGCAATGAGCAGTTCTTC. Protein: CASSPLSLAGNEQFF.

The chain is built from TRBV2 and TRBJ1-4; D ambiguous. Germline assignment: CDR1 SNHLY and CDR2 FYNNEI. CDR3 length: 14 residues. V gave up 10 bases and J gave up 0 bases, with 12 bases separating them. The CDR3: CATWQVATNEKLFF. CDR3 sequence (DNA): TGTGCCACCTGGCAGGTGGCAACTAATGAAAAACTGTTTTTT.